This T cell receptor (beta chain) was recorded in a study of human T cells and chemical hapten exposure (dated by TCRdb to 2020 to 2022). Describing the broader study: For sensitization, 2% DPC in acetone was applied to a roughly 2 cm by roughly 2 cm area of upper inner arm skin. Blood samples were taken from patients before sensitization (week 0) and then at 2, 6 and about 24 weeks after DPC sensitization. Libraries were pooled for sequencing, and variation in per-sample TCR yields was attributed mainly to small differences in library volumes within the pool. Patch testing was performed on the upper back with Finn chambers containing 0.01% DPC, and the patch tests were scored after 6 days according to International Contact Dermatitis Research Group standards. The patient cohort, mostly female, included alopecia areata with under or over 50% scalp involvement, alopecia totalis and alopecia universalis. Twenty-nine alopecia patients gave blood for TCR sequencing at one to four time points (pre-sensitization, 2, 6 and 24 weeks). Peripheral blood TCR repertoire changes were tracked in vivo in alopecia patients during primary and secondary sensitization to the hapten diphenylcyclopropenone (DPC). Throughout the approximately 26-week study period, patients were also given weekly therapeutic DPC doses on the scalp. The paper as a whole reports these results and caveats: Patch test score was positively correlated with the number of PT1 expanded TCRs, with significance at thresholds 8, 16 and 32 but not at 4. DPC sensitization did not change how many TCRs were above 1 in 1000 frequency, and no evidence was found of alterations in global repertoire structure. After repeated subsampling, changes were observed in the strength of the expansion versus patch-test correlation and in the threshold at which the correlation became significant. Because every patient had alopecia, a presumed autoimmune disease, the patients' immune response might differ from that of healthy individuals. Compared with pre-sensitization or healthy control sets, expanded TCRs formed significantly more large CDR3 similarity clusters, which is consistent with antigen-driven responses.

The sample's time point label, decoded: pre-sensitization, week 0. The sample's treatment or condition label is to be understood as: therapeutic diphenylcyclopropenone sensitization with weekly scalp DPC. Blood at each patch-test visit was drawn before the patch test was applied. Patients were considered eligible if aged 18 to 70, diagnosed with alopecia and deemed suitable for DPC therapy, and patients were excluded if pregnant. Unfractionated whole blood was collected in Tempus Blood RNA tubes, and total RNA was extracted from that blood. The CDR3 starts with the cysteine, ends with the phenylalanine, and has 15 residues. Just CDR3 DNA is preserved here, 45 bases in frame from base 1. From the germline V gene, CDR1 is MDHEN and CDR2 is SYDVKM. The V end gives up 5 bases and the J end 5 bases, leaving 9 bases in the junction not matched to a gene. Libraries were constructed by RACE. TCRdb names NextSeq 500 as the instrument used. During library preparation, unique molecular identifiers were attached to individual cDNA molecules so that TCRs could be counted quantitatively and reproducibly. Both TCR alpha and TCR beta chains were sequenced from each blood RNA sample. As for the authors' bioinformatics: Samples had a median of roughly 99,000 TCRs, with a range from roughly 23,224 to 700,000. V, J and CDR3 annotation of the TCR reads was performed with the Decombinator software suite. To make PS versus PT1 abundance plots, every sample was subsampled to the same number of TCRs (28,000). TCRs were defined as expanded if absent before sensitization and observed at least eight times at the 2-week time point. Using fastp at Q25 and MiXCR, TCRdb reprocessed the public reads and kept productive beta chains. When rows share a CDR3 protein, they turn into one entry using the most common DNA and genes. TCRdb, not the authors, supplied the V and J calls. Here the sample has 84,000 or so distinct CDR3 sequences; 7.5% to 9.5% occur a single time. The ten biggest clones cover just over 2.5% of the sample.

This clonotype was seen at least ten times. Its antigen remains undetermined. Base qualities are not at hand, and no much larger clone is one base apart. This TCR was sampled from a man in his forties or fifties with alopecia areata. Some clones in this sample may be carry-over from other donors' samples. Recombination joined TRBV28 with TRBJ1-5; 7 bases in the middle match TRBD1. Sequencing used whole blood, obtained in connection with sensitization to the hapten diphenylcyclopropenone (DPC). The CDR3 region has the sequence CASSPTDRPDQPQHF. Here is the DNA: TGTGCCAGCAGTCCCACGGACAGGCCCGATCAGCCCCAGCATTTT.